The entry that follows covers one T cell receptor beta chain sequence. Authors' data handling: Cell counts per sample came from amplifying reference gene primers. The assay was immunoSEQ multiplex PCR, and TCRdb's table has in-frame clones only and misses some. V and J calls and clone size come straight from that table; D and trimming were deduced from the DNA. Here the sample spans fewer than 250,000 clones, 88% being singletons. This record comes from a study of blood T cell repertoires in COVID-19. For the study at large: The study drew acute and convalescent COVID-19 samples from the United States, Italy and Spain.

V lost 6 bases, J lost 3 bases, and 24 bases lay in between. This CDR3 spans 18 amino acids. Germline values: CDR1 LNHDA, CDR2 SQIVND (reference sequence). The chain couples TRBV19 to TRBJ1-5; unclear D gene. Material: peripheral blood. The source is a man aged 30-40 years with acute or convalescent COVID-19. CDR3 bases: TGTGCCAGTAGCCACCTAGCCTCCCGTACGGGGTTCAATCAGCCCCAGCATTTT. It encodes CASSHLASRTGFNQPQHF.